This TCR beta chain came from a study of T cells in Graves' hyperthyroidism and ophthalmopathy. Study details: Upon initial diagnosis and before any treatment, peripheral blood was collected. Overall study results and limits: Most clonotypes expanded in thyroid above 0.001 were likewise present in blood.

This clonotype has at least ten counts. Its specificity is unknown. Blood dates from first hyperthyroidism diagnosis, before any ophthalmopathy symptoms. V lost 3 bases to trimming and J lost 3 bases; unmatched junction nucleotides: 4. The CDR3 runs 15 residues. Germline V gene data show CDR1 as SGHRS and CDR2 as YFSETQ. RNA transcripts gave rise to amplified TCR beta CDR3 regions. HTBI primers were the set used in a first-round RT-PCR of the TCR CDR3. TCRdb itself ran the multiplex PCR reads through MiXCR, one entry per CDR3 protein. The sample lists about 580,000 distinct CDR3 sequences, roughly 14% occurring once.

The V call is TRBV5-1, the J call TRBJ2-3; 10 bases fit TRBD1. The receptor was isolated from a woman under 40 with Graves' hyperthyroidism that later progressed to Graves' ophthalmopathy. The sequenced material came from blood. The CDR3 loop is CASSWRQGATDTQYF. CDR3 sequence (DNA): TGCGCCAGCAGCTGGCGACAGGGGGCGACAGATACGCAGTATTTT.